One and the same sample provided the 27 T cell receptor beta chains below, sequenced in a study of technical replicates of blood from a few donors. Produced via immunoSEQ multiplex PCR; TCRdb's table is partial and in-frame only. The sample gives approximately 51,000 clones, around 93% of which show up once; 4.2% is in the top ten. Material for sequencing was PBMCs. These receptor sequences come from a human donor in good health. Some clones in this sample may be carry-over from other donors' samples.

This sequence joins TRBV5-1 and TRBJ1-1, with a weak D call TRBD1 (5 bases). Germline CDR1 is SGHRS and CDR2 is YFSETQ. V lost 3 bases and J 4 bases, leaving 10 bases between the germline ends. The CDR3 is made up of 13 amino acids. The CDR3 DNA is TGCGCCAGCAGCTGGGTCGGGGGCACTGAAGCTTTCTTT. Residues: CASSWVGGTEAFF.

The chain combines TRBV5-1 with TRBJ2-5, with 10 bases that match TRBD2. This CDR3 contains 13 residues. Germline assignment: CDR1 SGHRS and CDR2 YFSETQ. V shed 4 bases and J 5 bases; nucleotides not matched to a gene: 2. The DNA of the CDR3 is TGCGCCAGCAGCCTGGGACTAGCGGAGACCCAGTACTTC. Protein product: CASSLGLAETQYF.

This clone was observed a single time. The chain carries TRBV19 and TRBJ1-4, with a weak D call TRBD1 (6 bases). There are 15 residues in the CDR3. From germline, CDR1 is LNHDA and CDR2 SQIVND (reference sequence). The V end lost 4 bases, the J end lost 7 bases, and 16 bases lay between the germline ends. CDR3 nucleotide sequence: TGTGCCAGTAGTACCCTCCCCGGGACAACTGAAAAACTGTTTTTT. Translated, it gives CASSTLPGTTEKLFF.

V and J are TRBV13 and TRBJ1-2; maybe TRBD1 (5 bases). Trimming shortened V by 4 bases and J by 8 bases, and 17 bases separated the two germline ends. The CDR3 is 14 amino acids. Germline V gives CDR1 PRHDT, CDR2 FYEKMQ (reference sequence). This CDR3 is CASSSPRESQGYTF. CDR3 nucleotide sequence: TGTGCCAGCAGCTCCCCCAGGGAATCACAAGGCTACACCTTC.

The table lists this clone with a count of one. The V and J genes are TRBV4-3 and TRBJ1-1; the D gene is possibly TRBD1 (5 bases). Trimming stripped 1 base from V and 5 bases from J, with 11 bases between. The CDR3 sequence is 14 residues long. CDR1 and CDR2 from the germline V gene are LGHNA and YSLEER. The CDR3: CASSQGGGRTEAFF. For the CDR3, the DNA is TGCGCCAGCAGCCAAGGGGGCGGGAGAACTGAAGCTTTCTTT.

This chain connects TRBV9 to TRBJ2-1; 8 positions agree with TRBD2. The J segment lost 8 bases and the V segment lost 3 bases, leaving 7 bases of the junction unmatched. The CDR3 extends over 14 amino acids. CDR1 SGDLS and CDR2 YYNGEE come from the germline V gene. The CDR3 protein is CASSDPGLVDEQFF. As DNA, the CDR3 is TGTGCCAGCAGCGACCCGGGACTAGTGGATGAGCAGTTCTTC.

CDR3 sequence: CASSGGTSGITQYF. The CDR3 nucleotides read TGTGCCAGCAGTGGGGGGACTAGCGGTATTACGCAGTATTTT. The V and J genes are TRBV2 and TRBJ2-3, with 11 bases matching TRBD2. Germline CDR1 is SNHLY and CDR2 is FYNNEI. Trimming cost V 4 bases and J 8 bases; bases outside gene matches: 5. The CDR3 is 14 residues long.

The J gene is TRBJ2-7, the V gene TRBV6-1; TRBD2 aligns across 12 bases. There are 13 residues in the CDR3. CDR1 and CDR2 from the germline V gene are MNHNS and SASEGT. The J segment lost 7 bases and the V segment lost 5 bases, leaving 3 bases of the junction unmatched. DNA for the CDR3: TGTGCCAGCAGTAGACTAGCGGGGGAGGAGCAGTACTTC. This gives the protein CASSRLAGEEQYF.

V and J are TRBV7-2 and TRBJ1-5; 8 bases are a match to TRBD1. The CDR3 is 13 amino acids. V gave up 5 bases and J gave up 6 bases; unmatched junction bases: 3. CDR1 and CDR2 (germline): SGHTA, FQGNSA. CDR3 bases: TGTGCCAGCAGCAGTGGACAGGGTCAGCCCCAGCATTTT. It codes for CASSSGQGQPQHF. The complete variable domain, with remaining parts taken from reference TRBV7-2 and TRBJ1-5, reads GAGVSQSPSNKVTEKGKDVELRCDPISGHTALYWYRQSLGQGLEFLIYFQGNSAPDKSGLPSDRFSAERTGGSVSTLTIQRTQQEDSAVYLCASSSGQGQPQHFGDGTRLSIL.

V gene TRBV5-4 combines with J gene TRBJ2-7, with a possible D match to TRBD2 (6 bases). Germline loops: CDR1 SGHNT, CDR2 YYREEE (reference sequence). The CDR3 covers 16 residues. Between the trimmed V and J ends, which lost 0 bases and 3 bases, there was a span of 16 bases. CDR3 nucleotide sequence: TGTGCCAGCAGCTTGGGCAGTGGCGGGGTGCGCTACGAGCAGTACTTC. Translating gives CASSLGSGGVRYEQYF.

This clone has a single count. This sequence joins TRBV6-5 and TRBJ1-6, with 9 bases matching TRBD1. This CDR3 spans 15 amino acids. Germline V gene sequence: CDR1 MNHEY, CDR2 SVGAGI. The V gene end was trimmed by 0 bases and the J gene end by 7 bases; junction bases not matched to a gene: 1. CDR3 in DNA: TGTGCCAGCAGTTACTCCGGACAGGGGAATTCACCCCTCCACTTT. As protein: CASSYSGQGNSPLHF.

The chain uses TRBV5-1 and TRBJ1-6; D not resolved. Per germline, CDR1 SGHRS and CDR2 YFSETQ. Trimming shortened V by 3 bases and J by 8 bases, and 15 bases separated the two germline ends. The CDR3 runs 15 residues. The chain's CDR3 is CASSSWTGLDSPLHF. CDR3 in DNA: TGCGCCAGCAGCTCCTGGACTGGGTTGGATTCACCCCTCCACTTT. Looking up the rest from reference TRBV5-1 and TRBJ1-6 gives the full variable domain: KAGVTQTPRYLIKTRGQQVTLSCSPISGHRSVSWYQQTPGQGLQFLFEYFSETQRNKGNFPGRFSGRQFSNSRSEMNVSTLELGDSALYLCASSSWTGLDSPLHFGNGTRLTVT.

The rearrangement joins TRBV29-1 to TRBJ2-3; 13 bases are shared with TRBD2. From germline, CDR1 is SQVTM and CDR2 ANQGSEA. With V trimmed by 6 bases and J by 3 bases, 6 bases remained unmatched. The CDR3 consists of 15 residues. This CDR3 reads CSVQRTSGRTDTQYF. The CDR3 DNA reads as TGCAGCGTCCAACGGACTAGCGGGAGAACAGATACGCAGTATTTT.

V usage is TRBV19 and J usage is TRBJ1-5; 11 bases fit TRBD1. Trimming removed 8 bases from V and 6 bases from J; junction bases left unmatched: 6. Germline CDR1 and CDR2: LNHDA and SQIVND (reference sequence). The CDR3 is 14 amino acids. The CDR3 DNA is TGTGCCAGTGATGGGACAGGGGGTCGTCAGCCCCAGCATTTT. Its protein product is CASDGTGGRQPQHF.

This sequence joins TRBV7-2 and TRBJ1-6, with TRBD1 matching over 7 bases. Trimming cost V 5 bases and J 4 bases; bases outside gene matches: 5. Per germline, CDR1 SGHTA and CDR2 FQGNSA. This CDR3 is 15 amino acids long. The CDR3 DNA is TGTGCCAGCAGCCCGGGGACAGCGTATAATTCACCCCTCCACTTT. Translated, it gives CASSPGTAYNSPLHF.

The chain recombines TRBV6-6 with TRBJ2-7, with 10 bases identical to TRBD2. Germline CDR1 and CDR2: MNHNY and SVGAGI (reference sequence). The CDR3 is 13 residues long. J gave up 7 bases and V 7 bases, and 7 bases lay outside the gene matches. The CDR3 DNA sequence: TGTGCCAGCACCCAAAGCGGGAGGGGTGAGCAGTACTTC. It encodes CASTQSGRGEQYF.

CDR3 sequence: CASSFDGRLYF. The CDR3 coding sequence is TGTGCCAGCAGCTTCGATGGGCGCCTGTACTTC. The V and J genes are TRBV7-2 and TRBJ2-5; D unclear. Trimming removed 3 bases at V and 13 bases at J, with 12 bases between. This CDR3 region has 11 residues. The germline gives CDR1 SGHTA, CDR2 FQGNSA.

The CDR3 is CASSERGYYEQYF. In DNA form, the CDR3 reads TGTGCCAGCAGCGAGAGGGGGTACTACGAGCAGTACTTC. The V call is TRBV5-4, the J call TRBJ2-7, with TRBD1 as a possible D gene (6 bases). V dropped 4 bases and J dropped 3 bases, with 11 bases sitting between them. The germline V gene encodes CDR1 SGHNT and CDR2 YYREEE (reference sequence). The CDR3 contains 13 residues.

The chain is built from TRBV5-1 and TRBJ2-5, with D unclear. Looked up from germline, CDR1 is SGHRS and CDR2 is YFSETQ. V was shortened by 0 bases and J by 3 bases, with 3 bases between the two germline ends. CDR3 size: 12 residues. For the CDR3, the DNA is TGCGCCAGCAGCTTGGATAAAGAGACCCAGTACTTC. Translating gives CASSLDKETQYF.

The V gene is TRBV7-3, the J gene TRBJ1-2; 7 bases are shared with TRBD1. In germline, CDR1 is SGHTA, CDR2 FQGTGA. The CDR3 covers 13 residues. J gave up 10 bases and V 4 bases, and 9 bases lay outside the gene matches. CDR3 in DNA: TGTGCCAGCAGCTGGGGACAGCCGGGAGACTACACCTTC. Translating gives CASSWGQPGDYTF.

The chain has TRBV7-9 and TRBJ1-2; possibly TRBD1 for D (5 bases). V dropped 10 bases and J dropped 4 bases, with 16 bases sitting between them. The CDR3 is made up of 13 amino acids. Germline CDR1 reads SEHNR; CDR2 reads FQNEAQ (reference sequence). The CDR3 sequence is CATESGVRYGYTF. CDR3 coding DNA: TGTGCCACCGAATCGGGGGTACGCTATGGCTACACCTTC.

CDR3 coding DNA: TGTGCCAGCGGGCTGGCTGGGGCTTTCTTT. As protein: CASGLAGAFF. V gene TRBV6-6 combines with J gene TRBJ1-1; D uncertain. The ends were cut back, 8 bases at V and 11 bases at J, with 12 bases in the middle. The CDR3 covers 10 residues. Germline CDR1 reads MNHNY; CDR2 reads SVGAGI (reference sequence).

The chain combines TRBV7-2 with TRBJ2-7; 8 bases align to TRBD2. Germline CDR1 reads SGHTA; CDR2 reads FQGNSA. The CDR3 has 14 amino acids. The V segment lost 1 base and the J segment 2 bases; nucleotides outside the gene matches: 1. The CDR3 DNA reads TGTGCCAGCAGCTTAGGAGCGGGGGCCTACGAGCAGTACTTC. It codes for CASSLGAGAYEQYF.

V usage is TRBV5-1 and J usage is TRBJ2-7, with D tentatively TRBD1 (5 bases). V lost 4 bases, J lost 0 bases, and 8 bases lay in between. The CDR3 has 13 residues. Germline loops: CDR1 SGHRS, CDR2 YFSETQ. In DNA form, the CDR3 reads TGCGCCAGCAGCCCAGGGCCCTCCTACGAGCAGTACTTC. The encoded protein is CASSPGPSYEQYF.

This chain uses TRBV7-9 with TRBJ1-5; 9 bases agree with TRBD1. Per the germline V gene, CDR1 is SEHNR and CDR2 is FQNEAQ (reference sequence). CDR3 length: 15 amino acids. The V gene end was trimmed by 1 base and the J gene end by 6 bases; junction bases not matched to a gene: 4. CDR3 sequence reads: CASSLGQGGFQPQHF. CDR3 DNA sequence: TGTGCCAGCAGCTTAGGACAGGGGGGATTTCAGCCCCAGCATTTT.

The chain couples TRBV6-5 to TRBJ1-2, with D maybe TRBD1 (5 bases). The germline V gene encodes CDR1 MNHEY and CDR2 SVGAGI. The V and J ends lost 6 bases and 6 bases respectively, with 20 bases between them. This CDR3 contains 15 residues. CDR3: CASRFPGTGSNGYTF. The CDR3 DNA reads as TGTGCCAGCAGGTTTCCGGGGACTGGTTCTAATGGCTACACCTTC.

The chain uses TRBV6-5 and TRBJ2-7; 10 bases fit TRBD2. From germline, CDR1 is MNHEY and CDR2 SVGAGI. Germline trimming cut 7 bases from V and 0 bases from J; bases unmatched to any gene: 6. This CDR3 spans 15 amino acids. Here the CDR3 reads CASTAIAGGSYEQYF. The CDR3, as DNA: TGTGCCAGCACCGCCATAGCGGGAGGCTCCTACGAGCAGTACTTC.